The 23 T cell receptor beta chains in this list originate from one sample, sequenced in a study of blood T cell repertoires in COVID-19. Method: immunoSEQ multiplex PCR; TCRdb's copy keeps in-frame clones and lacks some. Of around 120,000 clones in the sample, 79% were seen once. Specimen: peripheral blood. Receptors were obtained from an elderly woman with acute or convalescent COVID-19.

This chain connects TRBV10-3 to TRBJ2-7; 7 bases line up with TRBD2. The J segment lost 2 bases and the V segment lost 10 bases, leaving 17 bases of the junction unmatched. Germline loops: CDR1 ENHRY, CDR2 SYGVKD. The CDR3 has 16 residues. CDR3 DNA: TGTGCCACAGACCCCAGCGGGGCAGCCTCCGCCTACGAGCAGTACTTC. Protein sequence: CATDPSGAASAYEQYF.

The CDR3 DNA reads TGTGCCATCAGTGAGTCGGGAGGCTGGGAGCAGTACTTC. It specifies CAISESGGWEQYF. The chain has TRBV10-3 and TRBJ2-7; a weak D match, TRBD2 (6 bases). Per the germline V gene, CDR1 is ENHRY and CDR2 is SYGVKD. V lost 0 bases, J lost 7 bases, and 10 bases lay in between. This CDR3 is 13 amino acids long.

The rearrangement uses TRBV5-4 and TRBJ1-4; 7 bases fit TRBD1. The CDR3 contains 14 residues. The junction had 3 bases not matched to a gene; V was cut back by 4 bases and J by 3 bases. Looked up from germline, CDR1 is SGHNT and CDR2 is YYREEE (reference sequence). CDR3: CASSRQGANEKLFF. The CDR3 coding sequence is TGTGCCAGCAGCCGACAGGGTGCTAATGAAAAACTGTTTTTT.

The genes are TRBV19 and TRBJ2-1, with D maybe TRBD1 (6 bases). The CDR3 spans 15 residues. Looked up from germline, CDR1 is LNHDA and CDR2 is SQIVND (reference sequence). The V and J ends lost 10 bases and 3 bases respectively, with 19 bases between them. CDR3 bases: TGTGCCACCTCTGGAGTGGACAGCTACTACAATGAGCAGTTCTTC. Its translation: CATSGVDSYYNEQFF.

The rearrangement links TRBV5-1 to TRBJ2-2; D might be TRBD2 (6 bases). Germline lookup yields CDR1 SGHRS and CDR2 YFSETQ. This CDR3 is 16 amino acids long. The V end lost 6 bases, the J end lost 1 base, and 16 bases lay between the germline ends. The CDR3 bases are TGCGCCAGCACGGGGGTAGCGGCAGAGAACACCGGGGAGCTGTTTTTT. Translating gives CASTGVAAENTGELFF. Supplemented by reference TRBV5-1 and TRBJ2-2, the full variable domain reads KAGVTQTPRYLIKTRGQQVTLSCSPISGHRSVSWYQQTPGQGLQFLFEYFSETQRNKGNFPGRFSGRQFSNSRSEMNVSTLELGDSALYLCASTGVAAENTGELFFGEGSRLTVL.

The CDR3: CAWSRGSNTEAFF. In DNA form, the CDR3 reads TGTGCCTGGAGTCGGGGTTCTAACACTGAAGCTTTCTTT. The rearrangement uses TRBV30 and TRBJ1-1, with unresolved D. The CDR3 consists of 13 residues. V was clipped by 2 bases and J by 2 bases, with 9 bases between them. CDR1 GTSNPN and CDR2 SVGIG come from the germline V gene (reference sequence).

The CDR3 here is CASSLFNRAGTEAFF. The CDR3 DNA sequence: TGCGCCAGCAGCTTGTTTAACAGGGCTGGGACTGAAGCTTTCTTT. V gene TRBV5-1 combines with J gene TRBJ1-1, with D maybe TRBD1 (6 bases). Germline-derived CDR1 and CDR2 are SGHRS and YFSETQ. Trimming removed 1 base at V and 5 bases at J, with 15 bases between. The CDR3 loop spans 15 amino acids.

The chain is built from TRBV19 and TRBJ2-5; TRBD1 aligns across 10 bases. Trimming at V came to 6 bases and at J to 2 bases, leaving 6 bases not matched to a gene. The CDR3 extends over 15 amino acids. Germline values: CDR1 LNHDA, CDR2 SQIVND (reference sequence). CDR3 loop: CASSQGQGIQETQYF. DNA for the CDR3: TGTGCCAGTAGCCAGGGACAGGGGATTCAAGAGACCCAGTACTTC.

This chain connects TRBV2 to TRBJ1-3; D gene uncertain. V was pared by 7 bases and J by 12 bases, with 13 bases between. This CDR3 region has 11 residues. In germline, CDR1 is SNHLY, CDR2 FYNNEI. This CDR3 reads CASTAEEVIYF. CDR3 sequence (DNA): TGTGCCAGCACCGCCGAGGAGGTCATATATTTT.

The gene calls are TRBV28 and TRBJ2-6, with 11 bases lining up with TRBD1. Germline-derived CDR1 and CDR2 are MDHEN and SYDVKM. Trimming took 7 bases from V and 1 from J; bases not matched to a gene: 6. This CDR3 comprises 17 residues. The CDR3 spells CASIPGQGVSGANVLTF. CDR3 nucleotide sequence: TGTGCCAGCATACCGGGACAGGGGGTATCTGGGGCCAACGTCCTGACTTTC.

The genes are TRBV6-2 or TRBV6-3 and TRBJ2-7; D is ambiguous. The V and J ends lost 4 bases and 5 bases respectively, with 9 bases between them. This CDR3 comprises 12 residues. Looked up from germline, CDR1 is MNHEY and CDR2 is SVGEGT. CDR3: CASSFPSDEQYF. The CDR3 DNA follows: TGTGCCAGCAGTTTCCCTTCGGACGAGCAGTACTTC.

This clone has just a few counts. The chain couples TRBV6-2 or TRBV6-3 to TRBJ2-7; D uncertain. The V gene's germline CDR1 is MNHEY and CDR2 SVGEGT. V lost 4 bases to trimming and J lost 3 bases, with 4 bases between them. This CDR3 comprises 11 residues. The CDR3 loop is CASSSLYEQYF. In DNA form, the CDR3 reads TGTGCCAGCAGTTCCCTCTACGAGCAGTACTTC.

As for this clone: This same CDR3 is encoded by further DNA sequences in the sample. CDR3: CASSYSSYGYTF. The CDR3 DNA reads TGTGCCAGCAGTTACTCGAGCTATGGCTACACCTTC. The J gene is TRBJ1-2, the V gene TRBV6-6, with D uncertain. Germline CDR1 and CDR2: MNHNY and SVGAGI (reference sequence). This CDR3 is 12 amino acids long. V lost 0 bases and J 4 bases, leaving 3 bases between the germline ends.

The sample holds a few counts of this clone. The chain uses TRBV3-1 (or the pseudogene TRBV3-2) and TRBJ1-2; tentatively, D is TRBD1 (5 bases). This CDR3 spans 14 amino acids. Trimming pared 0 bases from V and 3 bases from J, leaving 8 bases between. Germline-derived CDR1 and CDR2 are LGHDT and YNNKEL (reference sequence). The CDR3 spells CASSQDRDHYGYTF. CDR3 DNA sequence: TGTGCCAGCAGCCAAGACAGGGATCACTATGGCTACACCTTC.

This rearrangement joins TRBV5-8 to TRBJ2-1; 8 bases align to TRBD2. CDR1 SGHTS and CDR2 YDEGEE come from the germline V gene. The CDR3 has 16 residues. V dropped 0 bases and J dropped 0; count of bases not matched to a gene: 2. The CDR3 DNA reads as TGTGCCAGCAGCTTGGGACTAGCGAGCTCCTACAATGAGCAGTTCTTC. This codes for CASSLGLASSYNEQFF.

The CDR3 reads CASSENRYPMNTEAFF. The CDR3 region has the DNA TGTGCCAGCAGTGAAAACAGATATCCGATGAACACTGAAGCTTTCTTT. The chain uses TRBV6-1 and TRBJ1-1; no reliable D call. CDR3 size: 16 residues. V was cut by 2 bases and J by 0 bases, with 13 bases left in between. Per the germline V gene, CDR1 is MNHNS and CDR2 is SASEGT.

This chain uses TRBV11-2 with TRBJ2-7, with 7 bases fitting TRBD2. This CDR3 is 15 amino acids long. Germline V gives CDR1 SGHAT, CDR2 FQNNGV. V shed 5 bases and J 3 bases; nucleotides not matched to a gene: 10. CDR3 in amino acids: CASSLQGGAFYEQYF. In DNA form, the CDR3 reads TGTGCCAGCAGCCTTCAGGGAGGGGCCTTCTACGAGCAGTACTTC.

The chain couples TRBV6-6 to TRBJ1-4, with D unclear. Germline CDR1 MNHNY, CDR2 SVGAGI (reference sequence). Deletions cut 6 bases from V and 1 base from J, with 6 bases between. The CDR3 runs to 13 residues. CDR3 sequence: CASSPGTNEKLFF. The CDR3 DNA reads as TGTGCCAGCAGCCCCGGAACTAATGAAAAACTGTTTTTT.

In its sample, this clone was seen a few times. This chain joins TRBV28 and TRBJ2-7, with 13 bases aligning to TRBD2. This CDR3 spans 14 amino acids. Germline lookup yields CDR1 MDHEN and CDR2 SYDVKM. J was trimmed by 2 bases and V by 8 bases; bases with no gene match: 3. The CDR3 sequence: CASQLAGGPYEQYF. The CDR3 coding sequence is TGTGCCAGCCAACTAGCGGGAGGGCCCTACGAGCAGTACTTC.

V usage is TRBV4-3 and J usage is TRBJ1-6; D gene ambiguous. CDR1 is LGHNA, CDR2 YSLEER, per germline. CDR3 length: 14 residues. Trimming took 1 base from V and 8 from J, leaving 9 bases between them. The CDR3 region has the DNA TGCGCCAGCAGCCAAGTCCTTGGAGATTCACCCCTCCACTTT. It codes for CASSQVLGDSPLHF.

V and J are TRBV5-4 and TRBJ2-3; the match to TRBD2 covers 8 bases. This CDR3 has 15 amino acids. V gave up 4 bases and J gave up 4 bases; unmatched junction bases: 8. In germline, CDR1 is SGHNT, CDR2 YYREEE (reference sequence). The CDR3 sequence: CASSVGGGRSDTQYF. DNA for the CDR3: TGTGCCAGCAGCGTGGGGGGCGGGAGGTCAGATACGCAGTATTTT.

The chain employs TRBV5-1 and TRBJ1-3, with D possibly being TRBD1 (5 bases). Trimming took off 4 bases at V and 0 bases at J, with 11 bases between the two ends. Germline CDR1 is SGHRS and CDR2 is YFSETQ. This CDR3 has 15 residues. The CDR3 DNA is TGCGCCAGCAGCCCCGACAGTAGCTCTGGAAACACCATATATTTT. Protein sequence: CASSPDSSSGNTIYF.

This chain links TRBV27 with TRBJ2-4, with TRBD2 identical over 7 bases. The CDR3 runs to 15 residues. Trimming removed 2 bases from V and 5 bases from J; junction bases left unmatched: 6. CDR1 is MNHEY and CDR2 is SMNVEV in the germline V gene (reference sequence). The CDR3 nucleotides are TGTGCCAGCAGTTTAACCGGGGCGGGAGAAAACATTCAGTACTTC. It encodes CASSLTGAGENIQYF.